The 8 T cell receptor beta chains in this list originate from one sample, sequenced in a study of T cell responses to AZD1222 COVID-19 vaccine (dated by TCRdb to the early 2020s). Libraries came from the immunoSEQ multiplex PCR assay. The clones in this table, taken by TCRdb from immuneACCESS, are in-frame only. Not every clone is retained; where verified, under half of the shortfall comes from an unresolved V gene, and the cause of the rest is unknown. The sample has about 83,000 clones on record, about 82% of them singletons. The ten largest clones take up 8.5% to 9% of the sample. The label giving this sample's time point can be read as: baseline before first vaccination. The sequenced sample was peripheral blood, obtained on day 0 of AZD1222 vaccination. The receptors come from an adult in good health.

V is TRBV27 and J is TRBJ2-7, with TRBD2 as a possible D gene (5 bases). V lost 6 bases, J lost 0 bases, and 12 bases lay in between. The CDR3 spans 14 residues. The germline V gene encodes CDR1 MNHEY and CDR2 SMNVEV (reference sequence). In DNA form, the CDR3 reads TGTGCCAGCAGGTTTCTCGGAGGCTCCTACGAGCAGTACTTC. Amino acids: CASRFLGGSYEQYF.

The chain joins TRBV21-1 to TRBJ1-2. TRBV21-1 is an annotated pseudogene. The CDR3 is 14 residues long. The CDR3 reads CASSKREPNYGYTF. CDR3 sequence (DNA): TGTGCCAGCAGCAAAAGGGAGCCTAACTATGGCTACACCTTC.

The chain recombines TRBV28 with TRBJ1-6; TRBD1 matches 8 bases. In germline, CDR1 is MDHEN, CDR2 SYDVKM. This CDR3 has 14 amino acids. The ends lost 6 bases at V and 10 bases at J; junction bases unmatched: 8. The CDR3 region is CASSLDRGPSPLHF. The CDR3 DNA follows: TGTGCCAGCAGCCTCGACAGGGGACCCTCACCCCTCCACTTT.

This chain joins TRBV25-1 and TRBJ1-2, with 11 bases identical to TRBD1. The V segment lost 2 bases and the J segment 4 bases; nucleotides outside the gene matches: 6. The CDR3 is made up of 16 amino acids. Germline CDR1 MGHDK, CDR2 SYGVNS. CDR3 in amino acids: CASSETRTGGVYGYTF. The CDR3, as DNA: TGTGCCAGCAGTGAAACACGGACAGGGGGCGTCTATGGCTACACCTTC.

The rearrangement links TRBV19 to TRBJ1-5; unclear D gene. Trimming pared 1 base from V and 4 bases from J, leaving 5 bases between. Germline-derived CDR1 and CDR2 are LNHDA and SQIVND (reference sequence). The CDR3 spans 13 residues. The CDR3 DNA follows: TGTGCCAGTAGTATAGGAGGAAATCAGCCCCAGCATTTT. As protein: CASSIGGNQPQHF.

This chain joins TRBV15 and TRBJ2-3; D assignment may be TRBD1 or TRBD2 (6 bases each). This CDR3 is 16 amino acids long. Trimming took off 0 bases at V and 0 bases at J, with 10 bases between the two ends. Germline V gene sequence: CDR1 LNHNV, CDR2 YYDKDF (reference sequence). The CDR3 loop reads CATSRDRGASTDTQYF. The CDR3 region has the DNA TGTGCCACCAGCAGAGATAGGGGGGCTAGCACAGATACGCAGTATTTT.

The V gene is TRBV10-2, the J gene TRBJ1-1; D remains unclear. Germline V CDR1 and CDR2: WSHSY, SAAADI. The CDR3 loop spans 12 amino acids. Trimming stripped 1 base from V and 5 bases from J, with 5 bases between. The CDR3 is CASSELGTEAFF. The DNA of the CDR3 is TGCGCCAGCAGTGAGTTAGGGACTGAAGCTTTCTTT.

This chain links TRBV19 with TRBJ1-6; 8 positions match TRBD1. Germline CDR1 LNHDA, CDR2 SQIVND (reference sequence). This CDR3 comprises 14 residues. Trimming took 4 bases from V and 9 from J; bases not matched to a gene: 5. The CDR3 sequence: CASSTRGHGSPLHF. DNA of the CDR3: TGTGCCAGTAGTACCAGGGGGCACGGTTCACCCCTCCACTTT.